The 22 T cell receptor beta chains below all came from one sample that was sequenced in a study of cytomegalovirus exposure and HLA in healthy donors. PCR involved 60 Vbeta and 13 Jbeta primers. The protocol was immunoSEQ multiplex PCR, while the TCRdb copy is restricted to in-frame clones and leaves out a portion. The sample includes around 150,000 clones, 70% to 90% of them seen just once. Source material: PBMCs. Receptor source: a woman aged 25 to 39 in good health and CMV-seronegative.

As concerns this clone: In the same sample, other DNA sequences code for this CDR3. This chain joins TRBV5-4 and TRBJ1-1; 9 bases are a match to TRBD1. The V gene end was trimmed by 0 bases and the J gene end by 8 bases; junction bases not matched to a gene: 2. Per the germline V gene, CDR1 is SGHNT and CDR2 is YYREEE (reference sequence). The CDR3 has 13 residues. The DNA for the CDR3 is TGTGCCAGCAGCTTGGGGGGGACAGGGGAAGCTTTCTTT. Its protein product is CASSLGGTGEAFF.

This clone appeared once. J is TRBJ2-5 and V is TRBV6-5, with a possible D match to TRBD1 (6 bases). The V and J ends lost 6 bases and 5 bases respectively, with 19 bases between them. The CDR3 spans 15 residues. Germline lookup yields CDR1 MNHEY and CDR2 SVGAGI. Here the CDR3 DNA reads TGTGCCAGCAGAAGCCCAAAACAGGGTAGGGAGACCCAGTACTTC. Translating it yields CASRSPKQGRETQYF.

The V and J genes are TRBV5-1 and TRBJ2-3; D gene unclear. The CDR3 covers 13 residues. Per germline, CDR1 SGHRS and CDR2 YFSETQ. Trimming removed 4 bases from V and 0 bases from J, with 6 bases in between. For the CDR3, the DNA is TGCGCCAGCAGCGAGAGTAGCACAGATACGCAGTATTTT. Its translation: CASSESSTDTQYF.

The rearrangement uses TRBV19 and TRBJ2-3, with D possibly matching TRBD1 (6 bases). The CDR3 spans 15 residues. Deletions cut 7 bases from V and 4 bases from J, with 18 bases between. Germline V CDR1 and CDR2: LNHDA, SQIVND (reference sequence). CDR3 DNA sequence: TGTGCCAGTAAAGCCGGCAGGGGAGTTTCAGATACGCAGTATTTT. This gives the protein CASKAGRGVSDTQYF.

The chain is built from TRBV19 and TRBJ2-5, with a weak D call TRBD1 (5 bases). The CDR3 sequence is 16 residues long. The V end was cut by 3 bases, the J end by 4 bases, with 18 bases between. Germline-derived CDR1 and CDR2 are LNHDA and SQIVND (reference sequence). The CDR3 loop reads CASSIFVGKGLETQYF. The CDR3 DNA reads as TGTGCCAGTAGTATTTTTGTTGGTAAGGGGCTAGAGACCCAGTACTTC.

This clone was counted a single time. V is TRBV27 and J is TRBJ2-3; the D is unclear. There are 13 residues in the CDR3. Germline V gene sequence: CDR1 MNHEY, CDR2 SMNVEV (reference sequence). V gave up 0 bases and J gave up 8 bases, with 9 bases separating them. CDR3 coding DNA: TGTGCCAGCAGTTTATCGTTGAGCGCTACGCAGTATTTT. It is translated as CASSLSLSATQYF.

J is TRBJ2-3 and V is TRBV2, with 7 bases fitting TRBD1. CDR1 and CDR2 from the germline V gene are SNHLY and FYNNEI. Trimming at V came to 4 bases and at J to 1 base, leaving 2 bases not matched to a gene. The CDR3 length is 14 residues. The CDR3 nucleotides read TGTGCCAGCAGTGTTACAGGGGGCACAGATACGCAGTATTTT. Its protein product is CASSVTGGTDTQYF.

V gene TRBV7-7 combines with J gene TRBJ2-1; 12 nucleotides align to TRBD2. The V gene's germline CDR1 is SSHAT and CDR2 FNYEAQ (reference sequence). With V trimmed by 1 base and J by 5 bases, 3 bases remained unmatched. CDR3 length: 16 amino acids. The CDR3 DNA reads TGTGCCAGCAGCTTAGGCACTAGCGGGAGGAACAATGAGCAGTTCTTC. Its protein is CASSLGTSGRNNEQFF.

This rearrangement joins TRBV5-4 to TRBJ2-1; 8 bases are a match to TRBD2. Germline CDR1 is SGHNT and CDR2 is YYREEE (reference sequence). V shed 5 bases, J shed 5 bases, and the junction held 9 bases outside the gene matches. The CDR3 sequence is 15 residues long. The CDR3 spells CASSLVTSANNEQFF. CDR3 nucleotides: TGTGCCAGCAGTCTGGTGACTAGCGCTAACAATGAGCAGTTCTTC.

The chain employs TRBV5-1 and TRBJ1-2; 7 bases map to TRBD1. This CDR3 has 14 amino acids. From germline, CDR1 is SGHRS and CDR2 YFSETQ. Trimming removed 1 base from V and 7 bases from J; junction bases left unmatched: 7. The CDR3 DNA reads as TGCGCCAGCAGCTTGACGTGGCAGGGGGGTGGCTACACCTTC. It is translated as CASSLTWQGGGYTF.

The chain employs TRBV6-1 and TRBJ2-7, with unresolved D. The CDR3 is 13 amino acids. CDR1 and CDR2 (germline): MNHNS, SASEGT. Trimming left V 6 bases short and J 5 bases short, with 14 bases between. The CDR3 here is CASSRNRPDEQYF. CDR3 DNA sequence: TGTGCCAGCAGCCGCAACAGACCGGACGAGCAGTACTTC.

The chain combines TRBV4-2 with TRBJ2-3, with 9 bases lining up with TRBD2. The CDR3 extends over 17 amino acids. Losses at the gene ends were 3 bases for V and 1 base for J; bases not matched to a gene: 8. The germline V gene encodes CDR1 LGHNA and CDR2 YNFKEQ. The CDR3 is CASSHSRAGGGTDTQYF. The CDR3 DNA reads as TGTGCCAGCAGCCACTCCCGAGCGGGAGGAGGCACAGATACGCAGTATTTT.

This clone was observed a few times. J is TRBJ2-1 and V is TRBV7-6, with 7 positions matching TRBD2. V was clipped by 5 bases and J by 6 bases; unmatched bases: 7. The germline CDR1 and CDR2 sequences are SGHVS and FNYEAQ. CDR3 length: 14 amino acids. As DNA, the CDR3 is TGTGCCAGCAGCGCTCCCCGCGGGAGCAATGAGCAGTTCTTC. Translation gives CASSAPRGSNEQFF.

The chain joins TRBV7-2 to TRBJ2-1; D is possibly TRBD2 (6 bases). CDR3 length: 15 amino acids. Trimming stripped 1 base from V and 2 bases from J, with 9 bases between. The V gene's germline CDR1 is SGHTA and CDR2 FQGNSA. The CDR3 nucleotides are TGTGCCAGCAGCTTAGACGGGACTGCCTACAATGAGCAGTTCTTC. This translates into CASSLDGTAYNEQFF.

CDR3 coding DNA: TGTGCCAGCAGCCTGACATCTCAGGGGGCCGCGATCCGCTATGGCTACACCTTC. Translation gives CASSLTSQGAAIRYGYTF. The genes are TRBV16 and TRBJ1-2; TRBD1 matches at 8 bases. The CDR3 loop spans 18 amino acids. Germline V gene sequence: CDR1 KGHSY, CDR2 FQNENV. The V segment lost 4 bases and the J segment 4 bases; nucleotides outside the gene matches: 17.

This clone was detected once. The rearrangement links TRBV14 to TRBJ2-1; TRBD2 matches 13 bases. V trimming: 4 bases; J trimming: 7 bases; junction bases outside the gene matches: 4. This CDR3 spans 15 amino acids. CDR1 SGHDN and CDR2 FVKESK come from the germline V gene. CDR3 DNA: TGTGCCAGCAGCCGCGGACTAGCGGGGGTGAATGAGCAGTTCTTC. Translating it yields CASSRGLAGVNEQFF.

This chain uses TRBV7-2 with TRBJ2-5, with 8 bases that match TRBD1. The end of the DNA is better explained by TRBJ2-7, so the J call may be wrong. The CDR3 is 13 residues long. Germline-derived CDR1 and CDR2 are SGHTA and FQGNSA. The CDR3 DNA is TGTGCCAGCGCGACAGGGGCGGGGTACGAGCAGTACTTC. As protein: CASATGAGYEQYF.

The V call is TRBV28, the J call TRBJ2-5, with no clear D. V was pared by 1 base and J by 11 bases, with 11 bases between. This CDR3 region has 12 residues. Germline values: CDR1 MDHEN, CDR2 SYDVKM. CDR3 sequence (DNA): TGTGCCAGCAGTTTATTTGGAGAGGAGCAGTACTTC. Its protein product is CASSLFGEEQYF.

This CDR3 is CASSFSRESNQPQHF. CDR3 DNA: TGTGCCAGCAGCTTTTCGAGGGAAAGCAATCAGCCCCAGCATTTT. This chain joins TRBV7-2 and TRBJ1-5; D unclear. The CDR3 is made up of 15 amino acids. Germline-derived CDR1 and CDR2 are SGHTA and FQGNSA. V was cut by 3 bases and J by 1 base, with 10 bases left in between.

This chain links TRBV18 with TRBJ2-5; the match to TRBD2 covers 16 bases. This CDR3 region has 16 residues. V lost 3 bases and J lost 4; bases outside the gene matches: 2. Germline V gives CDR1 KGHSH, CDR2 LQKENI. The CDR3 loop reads CASSPGTSGRAETQYF. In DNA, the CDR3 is TGTGCCAGCTCACCGGGGACTAGCGGGAGGGCAGAGACCCAGTACTTC.

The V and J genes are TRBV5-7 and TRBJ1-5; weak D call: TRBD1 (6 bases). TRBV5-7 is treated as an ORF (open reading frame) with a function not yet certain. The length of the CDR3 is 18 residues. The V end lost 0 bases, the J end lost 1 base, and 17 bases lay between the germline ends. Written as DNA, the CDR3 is TGTGCCAGCAGCTTGGGTCCCTCCCGACAGGCGAGCAATCAGCCCCAGCATTTT. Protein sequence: CASSLGPSRQASNQPQHF.

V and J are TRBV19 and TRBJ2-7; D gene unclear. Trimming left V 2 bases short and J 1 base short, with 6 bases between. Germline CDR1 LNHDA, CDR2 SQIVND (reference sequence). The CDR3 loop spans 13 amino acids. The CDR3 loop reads CASSISVSYEQYF. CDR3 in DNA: TGTGCCAGTAGTATATCGGTGTCCTACGAGCAGTACTTC.